This T cell receptor (beta chain) was identified in a study of cytomegalovirus exposure and HLA in healthy donors. V was shortened by 5 bases and J by 1 base, with 11 bases between the two germline ends. The CDR3 contains 14 residues. The germline V gene has CDR1 ENHRY and CDR2 SYGVKD. Use of 60 Vbeta and 13 Jbeta primers characterized the PCR. The table came from immunoSEQ multiplex PCR; TCRdb's copy has only in-frame clones and leaves some out. The data show 150,000 to 200,000 clones, approximately 80% seen once. This clone has only a few counts. The source of this sequence is a male donor in good health and CMV-seronegative. V is TRBV10-3 and J is TRBJ1-1, with a tentative D call TRBD1 (6 bases). Specimen: PBMCs. The CDR3 DNA reads as TGTGCCATCAGTACAGGACAGAAGAACACTGAAGCTTTCTTT. This encodes CAISTGQKNTEAFF.